The present T cell receptor (beta chain) was sequenced within a study of CD8+ T cells in alopecia areata. Study context: A 6-month off-drug phase came after tofacitinib, which had lasted 6 to 18 months.

On this clone: Its target is not known.

Sequencing templates came from extracted RNA that was reverse transcribed into cDNA. Assay used: immunoSEQ multiplex PCR; TCRdb lists only in-frame clones, some missing. The sample lists fewer than 200,000 clones; 59% were seen once. The CDR3 runs to 15 residues. The V gene's germline CDR1 is GTSNPN and CDR2 SVGIG (reference sequence). V lost 3 bases and J 5 bases, leaving 19 bases between the germline ends. The study's findings and limits: Scalp sample sequencing also detects resident alphabeta T cells of normal skin.

The receptor was isolated from a human donor with alopecia areata. The material sequenced was CD4+ T cells sorted from blood, taken at week 0. This chain joins TRBV30 and TRBJ2-5; D is perhaps TRBD2 (5 bases). CDR3 region: CAWRTTGFSRETQYF. The DNA for the CDR3 is TGTGCCTGGAGAACGACGGGGTTCTCGCGGGAGACCCAGTACTTC.